This T cell receptor beta chain was sequenced during a study of OX40 agonist ivuxolimab in advanced cancers. As for the study in general: The patients got ivuxolimab, which is an agonistic anti-OX40 (CD134) antibody. Treatment received earlier with anti-PD-1, anti-PD-L1 or anti-CTLA-4 agents was allowed, and roughly 40% had some.

Libraries were prepared by immunoSEQ multiplex PCR; TCRdb keeps only in-frame clonotypes and omits some of them. Here the sample spans more than 50,000 clones, about 85% being singletons. CDR1 and CDR2 (germline): SNHLY, FYNNEI. Trimming cost V 5 bases and J 4 bases, with 9 bases left between them. CDR3 length: 13 amino acids. Study observations and caveats: The authors also found low normalized T-cell clonal expansion in some nonresponders. Relatively little clonal expansion, among the lowest observed, appeared in partial responders at 0.1-3.0 mg/kg.

As for this clone: Its antigen is unidentified.

This sequence joins TRBV2 and TRBJ2-1; no firm D call. The receptor comes from an adult with an advanced solid tumor such as melanoma, head and neck, liver or kidney cancer. The sequenced sample was CD4+ or CD8+ T cells sorted from blood, obtained in a trial of the OX40 agonist ivuxolimab. This CDR3 is CASSPHTYNEQFF. The CDR3 region has the DNA TGTGCCAGCAGTCCACATACGTACAATGAGCAGTTCTTC.